This T cell receptor (beta chain) was captured by sequencing in a study of T cells in tumors and immune-related adverse events. Clones were read by immunoSEQ multiplex PCR, and TCRdb kept only the in-frame ones, dropping some. The repertoire holds approximately 2,500 clones, 83% seen once, with 7% in the top ten. The germline gives CDR1 SGDLS, CDR2 YYNGEE. CDR3 size: 14 residues. Trimming removed 2 bases from V and 7 bases from J; junction bases left unmatched: 9. This clonotype was obtained from a female donor with metastatic renal cell carcinoma. The source was tumor tissue, collected from a patient treated with anti-PD-1 therapy. The chain uses TRBV9 and TRBJ2-7, with 7 nucleotides matching TRBD1. The CDR3 spells CASSVGQVALEQYF. CDR3 coding DNA: TGTGCCAGCAGCGTCGGACAGGTGGCGCTTGAGCAGTACTTC.